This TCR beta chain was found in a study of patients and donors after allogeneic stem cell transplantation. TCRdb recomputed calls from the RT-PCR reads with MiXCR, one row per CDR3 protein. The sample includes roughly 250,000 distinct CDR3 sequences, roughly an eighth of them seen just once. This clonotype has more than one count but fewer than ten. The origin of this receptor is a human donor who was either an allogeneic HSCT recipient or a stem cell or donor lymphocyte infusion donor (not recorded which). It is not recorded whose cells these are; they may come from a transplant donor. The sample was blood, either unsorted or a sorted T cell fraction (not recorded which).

In DNA form, the CDR3 reads TGTGCCAGCAAGACCCCCGGGACAGGGGGCATCGGGGAGCTGTTTTTT. Its translation is CASKTPGTGGIGELFF. The J gene is TRBJ2-2, the V gene TRBV6-1; 12 nucleotides agree with TRBD1. The germline gives CDR1 MNHNS, CDR2 SASEGT. The CDR3 consists of 16 residues. J lost 7 bases, V lost 7 bases, and 10 bases had no gene match.